The entry below describes one T cell receptor (beta chain). Per the study methods: It was from reference gene primer amplification that nucleated cell counts were estimated. Clones were read by immunoSEQ multiplex PCR, and TCRdb kept only the in-frame ones, dropping some. That table is the source of V, J and clone size, and D and trimming were worked out from the DNA. The sample holds just under 350,000 clones; around 83% are singletons and the top ten take about 3%. These data originate in a study of blood T cell repertoires in COVID-19. As for the study in general: Sites across the United States, Italy and Spain contributed samples from acute and convalescent COVID-19. PBMCs, B-cell-depleted T cells, or T cells provided the cDNA or gDNA that made up the material.

The CDR3 has 14 residues. With 8 bases clipped from V and 1 base from J, the junction kept 6 bases outside the gene matches. Germline V gene lookup returns CDR1 MNHNY and CDR2 SVGAGI (reference sequence). Source material: peripheral blood. This sequence originates from a man younger than 45 with active or convalescent COVID-19. The chain recombines TRBV6-6 with TRBJ2-3; 7 nucleotides agree with TRBD1. The CDR3 spells CASVRTGRTDTQYF. In DNA, the CDR3 is TGTGCCAGCGTCCGGACAGGACGCACAGATACGCAGTATTTT.